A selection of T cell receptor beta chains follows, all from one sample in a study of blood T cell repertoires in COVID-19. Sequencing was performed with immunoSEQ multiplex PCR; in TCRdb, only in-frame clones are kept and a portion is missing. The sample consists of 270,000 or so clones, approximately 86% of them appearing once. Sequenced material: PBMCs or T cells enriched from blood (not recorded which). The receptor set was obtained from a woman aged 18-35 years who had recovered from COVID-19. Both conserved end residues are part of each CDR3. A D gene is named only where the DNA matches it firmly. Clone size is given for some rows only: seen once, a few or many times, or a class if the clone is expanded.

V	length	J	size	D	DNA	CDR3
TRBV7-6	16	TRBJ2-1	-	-	TGTGCCAGCAGCGCCGCTCCGAGCGGGCCATACAATGAGCAGTTCTTC	CASSAAPSGPYNEQFF
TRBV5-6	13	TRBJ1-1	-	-	TGTGCCAGCAGCGCGGGGCCGGGCACTGAAGCTTTCTTT	CASSAGPGTEAFF
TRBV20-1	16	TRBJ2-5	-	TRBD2	TGCAGTGCTAGTGGGTTCGGCGGGAGGGCCCCGGAGACCCAGTACTTC	CSASGFGGRAPETQYF
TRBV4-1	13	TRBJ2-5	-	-	TGCGCCAGCAGCCAAGAGAGCTTCGAGACCCAGTACTTC	CASSQESFETQYF
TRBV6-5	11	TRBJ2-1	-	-	TGTGCCAGCAGTTACCGGGGTAAGCAGTTCTTC	CASSYRGKQFF
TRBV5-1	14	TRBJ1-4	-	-	TGCGCCAGCAGTGAGGGCGGTCACGGTGAAAAACTGTTTTTT	CASSEGGHGEKLFF
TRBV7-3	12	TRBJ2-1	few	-	TGTGCCAGCAGCTCCGACTACGATGAGCAGTTCTTC	CASSSDYDEQFF
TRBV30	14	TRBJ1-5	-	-	TGTGCCTGGAGTACCCAGACAGTCCCGTTGGCCCAGCATTTT	CAWSTQTVPLAQHF
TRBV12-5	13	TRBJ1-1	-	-	TGTGCTAGTGCCTTCGGGGTATACACTGAAGCTTTCTTT	CASAFGVYTEAFF
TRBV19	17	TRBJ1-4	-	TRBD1	TGTGCCAGTAGTGTCGACAGGGGCGATGCAACTAATGAAAAACTGTTTTTT	CASSVDRGDATNEKLFF
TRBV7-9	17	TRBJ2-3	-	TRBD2	TGTGCCAGCAGCCCCACTGGACTAGCCGAATTAGGGAGGACGCAGTATTTT	CASSPTGLAELGRTQYF
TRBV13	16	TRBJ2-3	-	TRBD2	TGTGCCAGCAGCCCACTAGCGGGGGGTACGGCAGATACGCAGTATTTT	CASSPLAGGTADTQYF
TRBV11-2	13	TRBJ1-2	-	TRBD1	TGTGCCAGCAGTCCAGGGGGCTCCTATGGCTACACCTTC	CASSPGGSYGYTF
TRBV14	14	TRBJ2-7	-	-	TGTGCCAGCAGCCAAGAAGGACAGTCCCACGAGCAGTACTTC	CASSQEGQSHEQYF
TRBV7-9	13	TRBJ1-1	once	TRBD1	TGTGCCAACGACAGGGCCCTAAACACTGAAGCTTTCTTT	CANDRALNTEAFF
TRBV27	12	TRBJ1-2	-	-	TGTGCCAGCAGTTCGCTTCAGGGTATTCGGAACTTC	CASSSLQGIRNF
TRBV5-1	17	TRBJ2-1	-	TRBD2	TGCGCCAGCAGCTTTCGACTAGCGGGAGATCAGAACAATGAGCAGTTCTTC	CASSFRLAGDQNNEQFF
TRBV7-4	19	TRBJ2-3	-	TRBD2	TGTGCCAGCAGCCGACGTAACCCCCATAGCGGGGGGTGGACAGATACGCAGTATTTT	CASSRRNPHSGGWTDTQYF
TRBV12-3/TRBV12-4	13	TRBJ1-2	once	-	TGTGCCAGCAGCCACCCAGGGGACTATGGCTACACCTTC	CASSHPGDYGYTF
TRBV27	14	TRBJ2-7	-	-	TGTGCCAGCAGCCAAAGGGACTTCTCCTACGAGCAGTACTTC	CASSQRDFSYEQYF
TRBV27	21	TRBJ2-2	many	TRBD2	TGTGCCAGCAGTTTATTCAGACTAGCGGCAGGGGGAGCGGGAGGGCCAGGGGAGCTGTTTTTT	CASSLFRLAAGGAGGPGELFF
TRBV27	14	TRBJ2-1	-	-	TGTGCCAGCAGTTTGGGGGGAACTTACAATGAGCAGTTCTTC	CASSLGGTYNEQFF